Each of the 15 T cell receptor beta chains below was sequenced from the same sample in a study of cytomegalovirus exposure and HLA in healthy donors listed by TCRdb under 2017. Libraries were constructed by the immunoSEQ multiplex PCR assay. What TCRdb holds here is the immuneACCESS table cut down to in-frame rearrangements. Part of the clones is not present; checked against another copy, under half of the missing clones reflect an unresolved V gene, and the others are unexplained. The sample table lists more than 250,000 clones, less than 95% of them with a count of one. 3% to 3.5% of the sample comes from the top ten. Sequencing was carried out using PBMCs. These receptor sequences come from a young woman in good health and CMV-seronegative.

V usage is TRBV7-2 and J usage is TRBJ1-2; possible D gene TRBD1, 5 bases. V was trimmed by 1 base and J by 1 base, leaving 10 bases between them. Germline CDR1 reads SGHTA; CDR2 reads FQGNSA. This CDR3 is 15 amino acids long. DNA for the CDR3: TGTGCCAGCAGCTTAGGTGGAGGGGTTAACTATGGCTACACCTTC. Its translation is CASSLGGGVNYGYTF.

V and J are TRBV6-5 and TRBJ2-1, with D possibly matching TRBD2 (5 bases). The CDR3 totals 12 residues. V was trimmed by 2 bases and J by 13 bases, leaving 12 bases between them. Germline assignment: CDR1 MNHEY and CDR2 SVGAGI. The CDR3 sequence is CASSYDGVDQFF. In DNA, the CDR3 is TGTGCCAGCAGTTACGACGGGGTAGACCAGTTCTTC.

The chain employs TRBV6-5 and TRBJ2-7; D is unclear. CDR3 length equals 11 residues. The V end was cut by 6 bases, the J end by 1 base, with 4 bases between. CDR1 MNHEY and CDR2 SVGAGI come from the germline V gene. This CDR3 reads CASSESYEQYF. The CDR3 DNA reads TGTGCCAGCAGCGAGTCCTACGAGCAGTACTTC.

This chain connects TRBV29-1 to TRBJ2-5; no definite D call. Trimming cost V 2 bases and J 2 bases, with 18 bases left between them. The CDR3 covers 16 residues. CDR1 is SQVTM, CDR2 ANQGSEA, per germline. CDR3 protein: CSVEWVGSQTQETQYF. The CDR3 bases are TGCAGCGTTGAATGGGTGGGCTCCCAAACACAAGAGACCCAGTACTTC.

The V and J genes are TRBV27 and TRBJ2-7, with D unresolved. CDR3 length: 13 amino acids. Trimming took 5 bases from V and 3 from J, leaving 11 bases between them. The germline V gene encodes CDR1 MNHEY and CDR2 SMNVEV (reference sequence). CDR3 sequence: CASSINPDYEQYF. In DNA, the CDR3 is TGTGCCAGCAGTATTAACCCAGACTACGAGCAGTACTTC.

The rearrangement joins TRBV19 to TRBJ2-2; no firm D call. Germline loops: CDR1 LNHDA, CDR2 SQIVND (reference sequence). The V and J ends lost 0 bases and 5 bases respectively, with 7 bases between them. There are 14 residues in the CDR3. CDR3 nucleotide sequence: TGTGCCAGTAGTATAGACCATTATACCGGGGAGCTGTTTTTT. This translates into CASSIDHYTGELFF.

The CDR3 spells CAWNMEEDTEAFF. Written as DNA, the CDR3 is TGTGCCTGGAACATGGAAGAAGACACTGAAGCTTTCTTT. V gene TRBV30 combines with J gene TRBJ1-1, with D unresolved. Trimming took 4 bases from V and 3 from J, leaving 12 bases between them. CDR1 GTSNPN and CDR2 SVGIG come from the germline V gene (reference sequence). The CDR3 totals 13 residues.

The genes are TRBV19 and TRBJ1-5; D gene unclear. CDR1 is LNHDA and CDR2 is SQIVND in the germline V gene (reference sequence). The V end lost 7 bases, the J end lost 9 bases, and 22 bases lay between the germline ends. CDR3 length equals 15 residues. CDR3 amino acids: CASMTREHGVGPQHF. The CDR3 nucleotides read TGTGCCAGTATGACCCGTGAACACGGGGTTGGGCCCCAGCATTTT.

This chain links TRBV6-1 with TRBJ1-1; TRBD1 might be the D (5 bases). The ends were cut back, 5 bases at V and 1 base at J, with 11 bases in the middle. Germline V CDR1 and CDR2: MNHNS, SASEGT. CDR3 size: 14 residues. Written as DNA, the CDR3 is TGTGCCAGCAGTTTCCAGGGACGGAACACTGAAGCTTTCTTT. Protein sequence: CASSFQGRNTEAFF.

This clone was seen a single time. The chain is built from TRBV2 and TRBJ2-3; possible D gene TRBD1, 5 bases. The CDR3 consists of 15 residues. CDR1 is SNHLY and CDR2 is FYNNEI in the germline V gene. V shed 4 bases and J shed 0 bases, with 11 bases lying between them. The CDR3 bases are TGTGCCAGCAGTGGAACAGGTATTAGCACAGATACGCAGTATTTT. As protein: CASSGTGISTDTQYF.

This clone was detected only once. This chain connects TRBV27 to TRBJ2-7; 11 nucleotides align to TRBD2. Germline trimming cut 3 bases from V and 2 bases from J; bases unmatched to any gene: 3. Germline V gene sequence: CDR1 MNHEY, CDR2 SMNVEV (reference sequence). The CDR3 contains 15 residues. The DNA for the CDR3 is TGTGCCAGCAGTTTTCTACTAGCGGGAGCCTACGAGCAGTACTTC. The encoded protein is CASSFLLAGAYEQYF.

The V gene is TRBV11-2, the J gene TRBJ2-7, with D perhaps matching TRBD1 (7 bases). Deletions cut 2 bases from V and 3 bases from J, with 17 bases between. This CDR3 is built from 16 residues. Germline V lookup: CDR1 SGHAT, CDR2 FQNNGV. Here the CDR3 reads CASSLLPGGTIYEQYF. Written as DNA, the CDR3 is TGTGCCAGCAGCTTATTGCCAGGGGGGACAATCTACGAGCAGTACTTC. The full variable domain, with the rest looked up from reference TRBV11-2 and TRBJ2-7, is EAGVAQSPRYKIIEKRQSVAFWCNPISGHATLYWYQQILGQGPKLLIQFQNNGVVDDSQLPKDRFSAERLKGVDSTLKIQPAKLEDSAVYLCASSLLPGGTIYEQYFGPGTRLTVT.

This rearrangement joins TRBV6-5 to TRBJ2-7, with unresolved D. The CDR3 loop spans 15 amino acids. CDR1 is MNHEY, CDR2 SVGAGI, per germline. The germline V and J ends were trimmed by 2 bases and 2 bases, with 13 bases remaining between them. The CDR3 coding sequence is TGTGCCAGCAGTTACACCATGACCGATACCTACGAGCAGTACTTC. It encodes CASSYTMTDTYEQYF.

Only one count was recorded for this clone. The chain uses TRBV2 and TRBJ2-7, with 7 nucleotides matching TRBD1. J gave up 2 bases and V 10 bases, and 8 bases lay outside the gene matches. Per germline, CDR1 SNHLY and CDR2 FYNNEI. There are 13 residues in the CDR3. CDR3 nucleotides: TGTGCCACCTATAAACAGGGGCCCTACGAGCAGTACTTC. Protein: CATYKQGPYEQYF.

This chain connects TRBV28 to TRBJ2-1; D unclear. Germline assignment: CDR1 MDHEN and CDR2 SYDVKM. Trimming cost V 2 bases and J 1 base, with 3 bases left between them. This CDR3 has 13 amino acids. Here the CDR3 DNA reads TGTGCCAGCAGTTTAAGTTCCTACAATGAGCAGTTCTTC. Protein product: CASSLSSYNEQFF.